This entry features one TCR beta chain sequence. V dropped 0 bases and J dropped 5 bases, with 5 bases sitting between them. Germline V gene data show CDR1 as MNHEY and CDR2 as SVGAGI. The CDR3 is 13 residues long. Clones were read by immunoSEQ multiplex PCR, and TCRdb kept only the in-frame ones, dropping some. Of some 530,000 clones listed, more than 75% are singletons. This entry comes from a study of shared clonotypes between healthy human individuals. Sequenced input: PBMCs. The sequence was collected from a woman aged 40 to 49 in good health. Some clones in this sample may be carry-over from other donors' samples. V and J are TRBV6-5 and TRBJ2-1, with D maybe TRBD2 (5 bases). CDR3: CASSYSRDNEQFF. The DNA of the CDR3 is TGTGCCAGCAGTTACTCGAGGGACAATGAGCAGTTCTTC.